One and the same sample provided the 24 T cell receptor beta chains below, sequenced in a study of shared clonotypes between healthy human individuals. The data were produced by immunoSEQ multiplex PCR, yet TCRdb's version contains in-frame clones alone and is incomplete. The table lists over 2 million clones, about 95% of them singletons, with under 0.15% in the top ten. Sample: naive CD4+ T cells sorted from blood. Sample subset: CD45RA+ positively selected. The origin of the receptors is a man aged 18 to 30 in good health.

The chain uses TRBV6-5 and TRBJ1-2, with D hard to call. The CDR3 spans 12 residues. Germline V lookup: CDR1 MNHEY, CDR2 SVGAGI. V was shortened by 8 bases and J by 3 bases, with 10 bases between the two germline ends. The CDR3 spells CASWGMDYGYTF. The CDR3, as DNA: TGTGCCAGCTGGGGAATGGACTATGGCTACACCTTC.

The V and J genes are TRBV21-1 and TRBJ2-1; TRBD2 reflects the table's D call only, with no check against the DNA. TRBV21-1 is shown as a pseudogene. CDR3 length: 16 amino acids. The CDR3 spells CASSKKLVLARNEQFF. The DNA for the CDR3 is TGTGCCAGCAGCAAGAAACTGGTCCTGGCGAGGAATGAGCAGTTCTTC.

The chain joins TRBV30 to TRBJ1-6; 7 bases map to TRBD1. Germline loops: CDR1 GTSNPN, CDR2 SVGIG (reference sequence). The CDR3 runs to 17 residues. With 5 bases clipped from V and 5 bases from J, the junction kept 15 bases outside the gene matches. This chain's CDR3 is CAWSHPPGTANNSPLHF. The CDR3 DNA follows: TGTGCCTGGTCCCATCCCCCCGGGACAGCAAATAATTCACCCCTCCACTTT.

The chain has TRBV30 and TRBJ1-6; D might be TRBD1 (6 bases). The germline gives CDR1 GTSNPN, CDR2 SVGIG (reference sequence). The CDR3 is 15 residues long. V dropped 0 bases and J dropped 9 bases, with 15 bases sitting between them. CDR3 protein: CAWSVLRQGSSPLHF. The CDR3 DNA sequence: TGTGCCTGGAGTGTATTGCGGCAGGGGAGTTCACCCCTCCACTTT.

V usage is TRBV19 and J usage is TRBJ1-2; 7 nucleotides agree with TRBD1. Trimming removed 7 bases from V and 13 bases from J; junction bases left unmatched: 12. Germline V gives CDR1 LNHDA, CDR2 SQIVND (reference sequence). There are 12 residues in the CDR3. This chain's CDR3 is CASTPRTGAITF. The CDR3 DNA reads TGTGCCAGTACCCCGCGGACAGGAGCCATCACCTTC.

The chain is built from TRBV6-5 and TRBJ2-4, with 9 positions matching TRBD2. J was trimmed by 1 base and V by 8 bases; bases with no gene match: 6. Per germline, CDR1 MNHEY and CDR2 SVGAGI. The CDR3 has 15 residues. The CDR3 region is CASRREGAAKNIQYF. CDR3 bases: TGTGCCAGCCGGCGGGAGGGGGCGGCCAAAAACATTCAGTACTTC.

The chain recombines TRBV9 with TRBJ2-2, with D unresolved. CDR1 SGDLS and CDR2 YYNGEE come from the germline V gene. The V end was cut by 4 bases, the J end by 0 bases, with 13 bases between. CDR3 length: 16 residues. CDR3 loop: CASSSTPVPNTGELFF. DNA of the CDR3: TGTGCCAGCAGCTCTACCCCGGTTCCGAACACCGGGGAGCTGTTTTTT. Full variable domain (missing parts from reference TRBV9 and TRBJ2-2): DSGVTQTPKHLITATGQRVTLRCSPRSGDLSVYWYQQSLDQGLQFLIQYYNGEERAKGNILERFSAQQFPDLHSELNLSSLELGDSALYFCASSSTPVPNTGELFFGEGSRLTVL.

DNA of the CDR3: TGCGCCAGCAGCTTGGGGGGACAGCTTGACAAGCTGTTTTTT. It codes for CASSLGGQLDKLFF. The chain couples TRBV5-1 to TRBJ1-4; 7 bases are a match to TRBD1. This CDR3 has 14 residues. J lost 14 bases, V lost 0 bases, and 10 bases had no gene match. Per the germline V gene, CDR1 is SGHRS and CDR2 is YFSETQ.

CDR3 sequence: CASSLQGLYNEQFF. The CDR3 DNA sequence: TGCGCCAGCAGCTTACAGGGACTTTACAATGAGCAGTTCTTC. The chain couples TRBV5-1 to TRBJ2-1, with D perhaps given as TRBD1 or TRBD2 (6 bases each). Germline V CDR1 and CDR2: SGHRS, YFSETQ. CDR3 length equals 14 residues. Trimming shortened V by 2 bases and J by 4 bases, and 10 bases separated the two germline ends.

V and J are TRBV19 and TRBJ2-2; the match to TRBD2 covers 8 bases. The CDR3 contains 14 residues. CDR1 is LNHDA and CDR2 is SQIVND in the germline V gene (reference sequence). Trimming removed 3 bases from V and 8 bases from J; junction bases left unmatched: 5. CDR3 bases: TGTGCCAGTAGTATGGGTAGCGGGATTGGGGAGCTGTTTTTT. As protein: CASSMGSGIGELFF.

This clone was seen just once. V usage is TRBV6-5 and J usage is TRBJ1-1, with no clear D. This CDR3 spans 11 amino acids. V lost 2 bases and J lost 11, with 9 bases in between. Germline CDR1 MNHEY, CDR2 SVGAGI. In DNA form, the CDR3 reads TGTGCCAGCAGTTACCGGGGAGCGGCTTTCTTT. Protein sequence: CASSYRGAAFF.

A note on this clone: The identical CDR3 is also encoded by other nucleotide sequences in the sample. The chain uses TRBV14 and TRBJ1-1; maybe TRBD1 (6 bases). CDR3 length: 13 residues. Germline-derived CDR1 and CDR2 are SGHDN and FVKESK. Between the trimmed V and J ends, which lost 1 base and 8 bases, there was a span of 11 bases. As DNA, the CDR3 is TGTGCCAGCAGCCAAGTTTTAGGGGGAGAAGCTTTCTTT. Its protein product is CASSQVLGGEAFF.

V usage is TRBV6-5 and J usage is TRBJ2-5; D might be TRBD2 (6 bases). V was shortened by 7 bases and J by 4 bases, with 10 bases between the two germline ends. Germline loops: CDR1 MNHEY, CDR2 SVGAGI. The CDR3 has 12 residues. The CDR3 region is CASTGVAETQYF. CDR3 bases: TGTGCCAGCACGGGAGTAGCAGAGACCCAGTACTTC.

V and J are TRBV30 and TRBJ1-5, with D hard to call. Trimming stripped 1 base from V and 4 bases from J, with 8 bases between. CDR1 is GTSNPN and CDR2 is SVGIG in the germline V gene (reference sequence). The CDR3 extends over 13 amino acids. The CDR3 DNA is TGTGCCTGGAGTGGTGGGAGGAATCAGCCCCAGCATTTT. It encodes CAWSGGRNQPQHF.

DNA of the CDR3: TGTGCCAGCAGCTCAGGACAGGGGGCACCTGGGGCCAACGTCCTGACTTTC. This encodes CASSSGQGAPGANVLTF. The chain combines TRBV7-9 with TRBJ2-6; 11 bases line up with TRBD1. The CDR3 totals 17 residues. Unmatched junction bases numbered 4, after V lost 4 bases and J lost 2 bases. The germline gives CDR1 SEHNR, CDR2 FQNEAQ (reference sequence).

This rearrangement joins TRBV7-2 to TRBJ2-2, with unresolved D. Looked up from germline, CDR1 is SGHTA and CDR2 is FQGNSA. This CDR3 is 12 amino acids long. The V and J ends lost 2 bases and 9 bases respectively, with 7 bases between them. CDR3: CASSLYVRELFF. DNA for the CDR3: TGTGCCAGCAGCTTATACGTAAGGGAGCTGTTTTTT.

The chain links TRBV27 to TRBJ1-2; tentatively, D is TRBD1 (5 bases). The CDR3 extends over 15 amino acids. The V gene lost 5 bases and the J gene lost 8 bases, with 21 bases spanning the gap. Per germline, CDR1 MNHEY and CDR2 SMNVEV (reference sequence). The CDR3 region has the DNA TGTGCCAGCAGTCTCAGGGACCTGGGCATATGGGGCTACACCTTC. It encodes CASSLRDLGIWGYTF.

This clone was seen once. The genes are TRBV10-1 and TRBJ1-1, with a possible D match to TRBD1 (6 bases). Germline V gene sequence: CDR1 WNHNN, CDR2 SYGVQD (reference sequence). V lost 3 bases and J 4 bases, leaving 12 bases between the germline ends. The CDR3 runs to 14 residues. DNA for the CDR3: TGCGCCAGCAGTGAAAATAACAGGGCCACTGAAGCTTTCTTT. Translated, it gives CASSENNRATEAFF.

This clone was detected only once. The rearrangement joins TRBV25-1 to TRBJ2-5, with TRBD1 as a possible D gene (5 bases). The germline V and J ends were trimmed by 6 bases and 4 bases, with 18 bases remaining between them. CDR3 length: 15 amino acids. Germline V gene data show CDR1 as MGHDK and CDR2 as SYGVNS. CDR3: CASRNEWGAVETQYF. DNA of the CDR3: TGTGCCAGCAGAAACGAGTGGGGCGCGGTAGAGACCCAGTACTTC.

The chain employs TRBV29-1 and TRBJ1-1; a possible D gene is TRBD1 (6 bases). The CDR3 runs 12 residues. CDR1 SQVTM and CDR2 ANQGSEA come from the germline V gene. Trimming cost V 7 bases and J 2 bases, with 11 bases left between them. The CDR3: CSGGAGNTEAFF. The CDR3, as DNA: TGCAGCGGGGGGGCAGGTAACACTGAAGCTTTCTTT.

V and J are TRBV7-2 and TRBJ1-2; D possibly corresponds to TRBD1 (6 bases). Trimming left V 5 bases short and J 7 bases short, with 14 bases between. The CDR3 covers 13 residues. CDR1 and CDR2 from the germline V gene are SGHTA and FQGNSA. In nucleotides, the CDR3 is TGTGCCAGCAGCCATTCTACAGGGACTGGCTACACCTTC. Amino acids: CASSHSTGTGYTF. Supplemented by reference TRBV7-2 and TRBJ1-2, the full variable domain reads GAGVSQSPSNKVTEKGKDVELRCDPISGHTALYWYRQSLGQGLEFLIYFQGNSAPDKSGLPSDRFSAERTGGSVSTLTIQRTQQEDSAVYLCASSHSTGTGYTFGSGTRLTVV.

The chain uses TRBV5-6 and TRBJ2-6; possibly TRBD1 for D (6 bases). Germline V gene sequence: CDR1 SGHDT, CDR2 YYEEEE. CDR3 size: 19 residues. Trimming left V 4 bases short and J 2 bases short, with 22 bases between. The CDR3 DNA follows: TGTGCCAGCAGCCCAGAGACAGGAGCGAAGCTTACTGGGGCCAACGTCCTGACTTTC. Residues: CASSPETGAKLTGANVLTF.

CDR3 coding DNA: TGTGCCAGCAGCTTGGACCCGTCCGGGGAGCTGTTTTTT. This encodes CASSLDPSGELFF. V is TRBV5-4 and J is TRBJ2-2; D gene ambiguous. The CDR3 spans 13 residues. The ends were cut back, 0 bases at V and 6 bases at J, with 6 bases in the middle. Germline CDR1 and CDR2: SGHNT and YYREEE (reference sequence). Full variable domain (outside the CDR3, taken from reference TRBV5-4 and TRBJ2-2): ETGVTQSPTHLIKTRGQQVTLRCSSQSGHNTVSWYQQALGQGPQFIFQYYREEENGRGNFPPRFSGLQFPNYSSELNVNALELDDSALYLCASSLDPSGELFFGEGSRLTVL.

The genes are TRBV6-1 and TRBJ1-2; 11 positions match TRBD1. The CDR3 covers 13 residues. From germline, CDR1 is MNHNS and CDR2 SASEGT. With 8 bases clipped from V and 4 bases from J, the junction kept 3 bases outside the gene matches. The CDR3 spells CASWTGGGYGYTF. Here the CDR3 DNA reads TGTGCCAGCTGGACAGGGGGCGGCTATGGCTACACCTTC.